These T cell receptor beta chains were read from a single sample in a study of human T cells and chemical hapten exposure. One entry per CDR3 protein results from TCRdb running MiXCR on the RACE reads. In the table there are more than 300,000 distinct CDR3 sequences, more than 4.5% of which are singletons. The sample consisted of whole blood, taken in connection with sensitization to the hapten diphenylcyclopropenone (DPC). These receptors all stem from a woman between 45 and 65 years old with alopecia areata. Some clones in this sample may be carry-over from other donors' samples. The CDR3 runs from the conserved cysteine through the conserved F or W. Fields, in order: J gene, V gene, D gene, clone size, CDR3 DNA, CDR3 protein. A D gene is named only where the DNA matches it firmly. Rows may omit the clone size; those that give it use once, few, many or a size class.

J gene: TRBJ2-3; V gene: TRBV14; D gene: NA; clone size: NA; CDR3 DNA: TGTGCCAGCAGCCAAGATCTGAAAGCTACGGCGCAGTATTTT; CDR3 protein: CASSQDLKATAQYF
J gene: TRBJ2-5; V gene: TRBV5-6; D gene: TRBD2; clone size: NA; CDR3 DNA: TGTGCCAGCAGCTTAACGACTAGCGCAGAGACCCAGTACTTC; CDR3 protein: CASSLTTSAETQYF
J gene: TRBJ2-3; V gene: TRBV7-2; D gene: NA; clone size: NA; CDR3 DNA: TGTGCCAGCAGCCCCCGCGGGCAGGGAAGGTCAGATACGCAGTATTTT; CDR3 protein: CASSPRGQGRSDTQYF
J gene: TRBJ2-7; V gene: TRBV5-1; D gene: TRBD1; clone size: many; CDR3 DNA: TGCGCCAGCAGCCGGGACAGGGGCAACTACGAGCAGTACTTC; CDR3 protein: CASSRDRGNYEQYF
J gene: TRBJ1-1; V gene: TRBV2; D gene: NA; clone size: many; CDR3 DNA: TGTGCCAGCAGTGCGACGAACACTGAAGCTTTCTTT; CDR3 protein: CASSATNTEAFF
J gene: TRBJ1-1; V gene: TRBV6-5; D gene: NA; clone size: NA; CDR3 DNA: TGTGCCAGCATCACAAGGGGAAAAGCTTTCTTT; CDR3 protein: CASITRGKAFF
J gene: TRBJ2-1; V gene: TRBV25-1; D gene: TRBD2; clone size: many; CDR3 DNA: TGTGCCAGCAACGGCGGGAGTACGAATGAGCAGTTCTTC; CDR3 protein: CASNGGSTNEQFF
J gene: TRBJ2-2; V gene: TRBV29-1; D gene: TRBD2; clone size: many; CDR3 DNA: TGCAGCGTTGCAGCGGGAGTTAACACCGGGGAGCTGTTTTTT; CDR3 protein: CSVAAGVNTGELFF
J gene: TRBJ2-3; V gene: TRBV2; D gene: NA; clone size: NA; CDR3 DNA: TGTGCCAGCAGTGACATCCATTACACAGATACGCAGTATTTT; CDR3 protein: CASSDIHYTDTQYF
J gene: TRBJ1-1; V gene: TRBV30; D gene: NA; clone size: many; CDR3 DNA: TGTGCCTGGAGGGTCCGGTCGGACACTGAAGCTTTCTTT; CDR3 protein: CAWRVRSDTEAFF
J gene: TRBJ1-1; V gene: TRBV7-8; D gene: TRBD1; clone size: once; CDR3 DNA: TGTGCCAGCAGGAAACAGGGGGCAACTGAAGCTTTCTTT; CDR3 protein: CASRKQGATEAFF
J gene: TRBJ2-1; V gene: TRBV6-6; D gene: TRBD2; clone size: few; CDR3 DNA: TGTGCCAGCGGGGGAAGCGGGAGGGCCTCCTACAATGAGCAGTTCTTC; CDR3 protein: CASGGSGRASYNEQFF
J gene: TRBJ1-5; V gene: TRBV6-6; D gene: TRBD1; clone size: many; CDR3 DNA: TGTGCCAGCAGTTACTCGAGGTTAGGGGGCGGTCAGCCCCAGCATTTT; CDR3 protein: CASSYSRLGGGQPQHF
J gene: TRBJ1-1; V gene: TRBV9; D gene: NA; clone size: NA; CDR3 DNA: TGTGCCAGCAGCCTACTGACAGGCGGAACTGAAGCTTTCTTT; CDR3 protein: CASSLLTGGTEAFF